This TCR beta chain was recovered during a study of long-term antiretroviral therapy in people with HIV. Overall study: Collection of the earliest samples took place about a decade ahead of the 2015 immediate-ART recommendation. Study observations and caveats: An increase in diversity followed ART, yet levels stayed below transplant donor controls. Pre-ART expanded TRB clones stayed dominant throughout, though often decreasing after ART.

Notes on this clone: Antigen: not known.

Trimming stripped 6 bases from V and 4 bases from J, with 12 bases between. Per germline, CDR1 SNHLY and CDR2 FYNNEI. The CDR3 runs to 13 residues. With survey level as its setting, the immunoSEQ assay was v3.0. The method was immunoSEQ multiplex PCR; TCRdb's version includes in-frame clones alone and lacks a portion of them. The table shows some 23,000 clones, with 80% to 90% occurring only once. Among participants with HIV, every one received treatment in the United States. This sample comprised unsorted PBMCs, obtained around 4.5 years after starting antiretroviral therapy. This clonotype was obtained from a young man with HIV. V and J are TRBV2 and TRBJ1-2, with D possibly TRBD1 on 5 matching bases. CDR3 coding DNA: TGTGCCAGCAGATTCATACAGGCCTATGGCTACACCTTC. It codes for CASRFIQAYGYTF.